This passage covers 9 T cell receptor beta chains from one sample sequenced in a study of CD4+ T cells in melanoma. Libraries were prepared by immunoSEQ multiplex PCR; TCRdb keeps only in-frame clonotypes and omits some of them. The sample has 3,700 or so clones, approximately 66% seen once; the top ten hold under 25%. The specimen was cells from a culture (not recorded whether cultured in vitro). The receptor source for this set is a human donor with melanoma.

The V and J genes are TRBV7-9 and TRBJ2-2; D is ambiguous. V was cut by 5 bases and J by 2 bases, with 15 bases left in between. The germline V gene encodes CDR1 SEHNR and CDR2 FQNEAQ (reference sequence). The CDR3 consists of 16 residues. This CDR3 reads CASSPQAKLNTGELFF. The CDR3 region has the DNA TGTGCCAGCAGCCCTCAGGCAAAATTAAACACCGGGGAGCTGTTTTTT.

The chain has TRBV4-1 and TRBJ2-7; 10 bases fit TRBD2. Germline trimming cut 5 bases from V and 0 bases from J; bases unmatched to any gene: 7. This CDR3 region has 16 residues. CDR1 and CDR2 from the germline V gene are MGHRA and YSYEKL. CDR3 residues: CASSTGGLATSYEQYF. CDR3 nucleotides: TGCGCCAGCAGCACAGGGGGACTAGCGACCTCCTACGAGCAGTACTTC.

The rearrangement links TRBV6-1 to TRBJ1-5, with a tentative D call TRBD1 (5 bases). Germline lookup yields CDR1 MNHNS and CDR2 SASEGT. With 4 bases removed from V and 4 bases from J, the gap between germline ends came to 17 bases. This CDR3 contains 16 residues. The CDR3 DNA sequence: TGTGCCAGCAGTGGCAGTCTATGGGCAGGGAATCAGCCCCAGCATTTT. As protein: CASSGSLWAGNQPQHF.

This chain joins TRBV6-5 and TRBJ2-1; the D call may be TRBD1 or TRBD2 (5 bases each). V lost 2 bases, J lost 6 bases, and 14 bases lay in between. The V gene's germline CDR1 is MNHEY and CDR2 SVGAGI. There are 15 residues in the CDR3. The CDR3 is CASSYGGPTSNEQFF. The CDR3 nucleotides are TGTGCCAGCAGTTACGGGGGACCCACCTCCAATGAGCAGTTCTTC.

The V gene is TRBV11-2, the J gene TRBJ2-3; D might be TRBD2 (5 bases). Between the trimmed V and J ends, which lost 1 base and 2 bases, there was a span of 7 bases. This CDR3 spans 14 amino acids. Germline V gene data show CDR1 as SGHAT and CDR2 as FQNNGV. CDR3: CASSLGDYTDTQYF. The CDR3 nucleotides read TGTGCCAGCAGCTTAGGCGACTACACAGATACGCAGTATTTT.

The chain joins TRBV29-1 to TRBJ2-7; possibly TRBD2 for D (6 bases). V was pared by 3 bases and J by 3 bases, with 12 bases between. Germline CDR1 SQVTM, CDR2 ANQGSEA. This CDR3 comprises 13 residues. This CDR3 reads CSVESPGDYEQYF. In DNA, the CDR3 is TGCAGCGTTGAGTCGCCGGGGGACTACGAGCAGTACTTC.

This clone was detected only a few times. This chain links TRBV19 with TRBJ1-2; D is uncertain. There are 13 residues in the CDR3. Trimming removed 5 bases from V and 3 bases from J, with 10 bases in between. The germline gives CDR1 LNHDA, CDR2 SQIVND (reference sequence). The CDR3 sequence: CASSVGGDYGYTF. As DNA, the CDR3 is TGTGCCAGTAGTGTAGGCGGGGACTATGGCTACACCTTC.

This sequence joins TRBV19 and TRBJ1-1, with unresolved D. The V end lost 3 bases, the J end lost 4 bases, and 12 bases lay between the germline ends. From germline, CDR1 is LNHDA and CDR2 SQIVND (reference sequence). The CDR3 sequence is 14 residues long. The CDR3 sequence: CASSMFGEATEAFF. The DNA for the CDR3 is TGTGCCAGTAGTATGTTCGGGGAGGCCACTGAAGCTTTCTTT.

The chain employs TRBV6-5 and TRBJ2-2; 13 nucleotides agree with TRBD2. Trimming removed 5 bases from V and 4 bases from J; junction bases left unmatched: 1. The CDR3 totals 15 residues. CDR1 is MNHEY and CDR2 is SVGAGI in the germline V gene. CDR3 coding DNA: TGTGCCAGCAGTGGACTAGCGGGGGCCACCGGGGAGCTGTTTTTT. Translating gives CASSGLAGATGELFF.